This entry is about one T cell receptor beta chain. The antigen remains undetermined. The CDR3 sequence is 13 residues long. The V and J ends lost 5 bases and 12 bases, in that order; junction bases with no gene match: 10. Germline-derived CDR1 and CDR2 are SEHNR and FQNEAQ (reference sequence). The data are from a study of CD8+ T cells in alopecia areata. Study results and caveats: In scalp samples, resident alphabeta T cells of normal skin are also sequenced.

Extraction and reverse transcription of RNA yielded cDNA as the sequencing template. Libraries were prepared by immunoSEQ multiplex PCR; TCRdb keeps only in-frame clonotypes and omits some of them. The sample includes approximately 59,000 clones, approximately 46% of them seen just once. The material sequenced was CD8+ T cells sorted from blood, taken at week 0. This clonotype was sampled from a human donor with alopecia areata. This chain uses TRBV7-9 with TRBJ1-5, with 7 bases fitting TRBD1. CDR3 protein: CASSPPGTEIQHF. The CDR3 coding sequence is TGTGCCAGCAGCCCCCCCGGGACAGAGATCCAGCATTTT.